This TCR beta chain is drawn from a study of blood T cell repertoires in COVID-19. At the level of the study: The samples span acute and convalescent COVID-19 from the United States, Italy and Spain. From T cells, B-cell-depleted T cells, or PBMCs came the material, which was cDNA or gDNA.

Original handling: Reference gene primers were amplified, and this amplification served to estimate nucleated cell counts. The data were produced by immunoSEQ multiplex PCR, yet TCRdb's version contains in-frame clones alone and is incomplete. That table gives V, J and clone size, and the DNA gave D and trimming. The table records 200,000 to 250,000 clones, 70% to 90% of them present only once. Germline V CDR1 and CDR2: SGHTA, FQGTGA. The V gene lost 0 bases and the J gene lost 6 bases, with 15 bases spanning the gap. The CDR3 has 16 amino acids. The sample taken for sequencing was peripheral blood. V is TRBV7-3 and J is TRBJ2-1, with D tentatively TRBD2 (6 bases). The source of this sequence is a woman under 30 who had recovered from COVID-19. The CDR3 protein is CASSLTTGLHGNEQFF. Here the CDR3 DNA reads TGTGCCAGCAGCTTAACAACGGGACTCCATGGCAATGAGCAGTTCTTC.